One and the same sample provided the 3 T cell receptor beta chains below, sequenced in a study of blood T cell repertoires in COVID-19. Using immunoSEQ multiplex PCR, the repertoire was profiled, and TCRdb retains in-frame clones only, with some absent. The sample yields 220,000 or so clones, approximately 84% seen once. Sequenced sample: peripheral blood. These receptors came from an elderly woman with acute or convalescent COVID-19.

This chain connects TRBV27 to TRBJ2-5, with 7 bases aligning to TRBD2. The CDR3 covers 14 residues. V trimming: 3 bases; J trimming: 5 bases; junction bases outside the gene matches: 6. Germline CDR1 and CDR2: MNHEY and SMNVEV (reference sequence). CDR3 region: CASSFGLAAETQYF. CDR3 DNA sequence: TGTGCCAGCAGTTTTGGTCTAGCGGCGGAGACCCAGTACTTC.

V gene TRBV5-6 combines with J gene TRBJ2-1, with D possibly being TRBD2 (5 bases). V was pared by 6 bases and J by 7 bases, with 20 bases between. The germline gives CDR1 SGHDT, CDR2 YYEEEE. This CDR3 region has 15 residues. In nucleotides, the CDR3 is TGTGCCAGCACCTTTGGGCCGGTGGGAGAGAATGAGCAGTTCTTC. Its protein product is CASTFGPVGENEQFF.

The chain carries TRBV9 and TRBJ1-2; TRBD1 matches at 8 bases. V lost 3 bases to trimming and J lost 1 base; unmatched junction nucleotides: 5. CDR3 size: 15 residues. CDR1 and CDR2 (germline): SGDLS, YYNGEE. CDR3 amino acids: CASSGQGMVNYGYTF. The CDR3 bases are TGTGCCAGCAGCGGACAGGGGATGGTTAACTATGGCTACACCTTC.